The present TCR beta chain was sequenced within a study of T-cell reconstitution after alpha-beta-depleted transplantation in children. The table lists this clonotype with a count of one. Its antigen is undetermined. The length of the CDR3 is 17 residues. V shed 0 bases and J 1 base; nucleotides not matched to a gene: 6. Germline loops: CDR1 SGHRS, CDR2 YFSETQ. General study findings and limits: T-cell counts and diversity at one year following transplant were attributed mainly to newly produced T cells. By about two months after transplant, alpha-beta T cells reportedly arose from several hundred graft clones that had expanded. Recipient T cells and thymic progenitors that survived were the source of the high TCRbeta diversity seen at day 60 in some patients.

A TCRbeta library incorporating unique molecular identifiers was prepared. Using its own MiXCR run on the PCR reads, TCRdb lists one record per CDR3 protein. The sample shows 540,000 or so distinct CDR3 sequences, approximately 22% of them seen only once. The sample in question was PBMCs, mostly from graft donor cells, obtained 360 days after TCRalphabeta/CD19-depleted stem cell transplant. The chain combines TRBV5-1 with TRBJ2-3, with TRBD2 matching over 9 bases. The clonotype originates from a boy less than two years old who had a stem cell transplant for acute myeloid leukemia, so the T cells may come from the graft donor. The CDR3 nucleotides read TGCGCCAGCAGCTTGGGAGTAGCGGGGGTCCGCACAGATACGCAGTATTTT. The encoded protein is CASSLGVAGVRTDTQYF.